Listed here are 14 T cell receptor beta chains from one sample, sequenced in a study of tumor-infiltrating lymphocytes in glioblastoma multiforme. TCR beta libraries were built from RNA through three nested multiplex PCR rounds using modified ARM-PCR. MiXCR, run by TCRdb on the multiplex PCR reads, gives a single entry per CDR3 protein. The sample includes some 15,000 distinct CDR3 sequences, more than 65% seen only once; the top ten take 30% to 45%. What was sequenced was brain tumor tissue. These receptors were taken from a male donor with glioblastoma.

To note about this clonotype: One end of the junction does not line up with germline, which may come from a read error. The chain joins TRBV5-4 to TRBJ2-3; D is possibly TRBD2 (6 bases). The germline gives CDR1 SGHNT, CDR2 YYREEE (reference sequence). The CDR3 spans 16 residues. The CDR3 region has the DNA TGTGCCAGCAGCTTGGCCGCGTCAACTAGCACAGATACGCAGTGTTTT. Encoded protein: CASSLAASTSTDTQCF.

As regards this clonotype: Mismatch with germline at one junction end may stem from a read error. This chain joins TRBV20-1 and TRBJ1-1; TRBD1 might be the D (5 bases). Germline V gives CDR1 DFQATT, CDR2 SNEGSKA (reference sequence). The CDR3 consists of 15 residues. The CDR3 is CSARGGGELGSETFF. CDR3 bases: TGCAGTGCTAGAGGTGGGGGGGAACTTGGGTCTGAAACTTTCTTT.

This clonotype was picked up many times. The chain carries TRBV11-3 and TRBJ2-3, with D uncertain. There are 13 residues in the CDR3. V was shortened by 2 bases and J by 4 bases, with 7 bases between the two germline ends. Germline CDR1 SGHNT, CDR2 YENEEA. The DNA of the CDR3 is TGTGCCAGCAGCTTAAATGCGGCAGATACGCAGTATTTT. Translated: CASSLNAADTQYF.

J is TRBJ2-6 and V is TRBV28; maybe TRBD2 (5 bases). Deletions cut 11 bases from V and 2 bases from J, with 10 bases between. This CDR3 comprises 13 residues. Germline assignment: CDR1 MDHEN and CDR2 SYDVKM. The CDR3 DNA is TGTGCCTTAGGACTGGCTGGGGCCAACGTCCTGACTTTC. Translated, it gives CALGLAGANVLTF.

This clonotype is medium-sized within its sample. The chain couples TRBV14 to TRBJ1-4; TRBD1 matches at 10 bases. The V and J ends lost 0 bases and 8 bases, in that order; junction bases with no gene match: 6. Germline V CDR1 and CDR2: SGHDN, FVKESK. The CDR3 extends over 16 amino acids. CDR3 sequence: CASSQDGKGQGEKLFF. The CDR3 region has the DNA TGTGCCAGCAGCCAAGACGGAAAGGGACAGGGGGAAAAACTGTTTTTT.

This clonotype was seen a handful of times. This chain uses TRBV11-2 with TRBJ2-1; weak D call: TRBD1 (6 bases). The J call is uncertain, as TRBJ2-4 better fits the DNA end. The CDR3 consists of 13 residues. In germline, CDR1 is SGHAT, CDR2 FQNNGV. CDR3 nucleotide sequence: TGTGCCAGCAGCTTAGATAGGGGGAAGGATCAGTACTTC. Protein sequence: CASSLDRGKDQYF.

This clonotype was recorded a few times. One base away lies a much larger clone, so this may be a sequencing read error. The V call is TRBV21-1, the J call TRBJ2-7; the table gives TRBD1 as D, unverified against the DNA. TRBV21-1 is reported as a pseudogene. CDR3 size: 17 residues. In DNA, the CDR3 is TGTGCCAGCAGCGAAGACATCACTTCAGGGCGATCCTACGAGCAGTACTTC. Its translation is CASSEDITSGRSYEQYF.

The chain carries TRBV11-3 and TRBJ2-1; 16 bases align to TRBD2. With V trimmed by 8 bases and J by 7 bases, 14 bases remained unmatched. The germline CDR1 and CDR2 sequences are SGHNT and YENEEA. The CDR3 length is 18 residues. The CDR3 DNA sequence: TGTGCCAGCGGCGGGTTGGGACTAGCGGGGGGGGTTCTTAATGAGCAGTTCTTC. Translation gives CASGGLGLAGGVLNEQFF. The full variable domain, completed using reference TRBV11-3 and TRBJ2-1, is EAGVVQSPRYKIIEKKQPVAFWCNPISGHNTLYWYLQNLGQGPELLIRYENEEAVDDSQLPKDRFSAERLKGVDSTLKIQPAELGDSAVYLCASGGLGLAGGVLNEQFFGPGTRLTVL.

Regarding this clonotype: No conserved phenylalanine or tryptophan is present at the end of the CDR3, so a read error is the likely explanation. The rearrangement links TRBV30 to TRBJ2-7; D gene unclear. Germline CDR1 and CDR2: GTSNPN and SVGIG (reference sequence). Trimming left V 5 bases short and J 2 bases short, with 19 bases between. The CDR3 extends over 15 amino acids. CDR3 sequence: CAWASPRAPPYEQYL. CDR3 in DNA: TGTGCCTGGGCGTCCCCCCGGGCGCCGCCCTACGAGCAGTACCTC.

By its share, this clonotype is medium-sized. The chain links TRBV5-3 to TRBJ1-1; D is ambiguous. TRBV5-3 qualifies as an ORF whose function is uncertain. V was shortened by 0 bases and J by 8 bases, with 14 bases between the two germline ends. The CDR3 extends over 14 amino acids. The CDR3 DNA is TGTGCCAGAAGCTTGGAAATGGCCCAGCGGGAAGCTTTCTTT. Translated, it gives CARSLEMAQREAFF.

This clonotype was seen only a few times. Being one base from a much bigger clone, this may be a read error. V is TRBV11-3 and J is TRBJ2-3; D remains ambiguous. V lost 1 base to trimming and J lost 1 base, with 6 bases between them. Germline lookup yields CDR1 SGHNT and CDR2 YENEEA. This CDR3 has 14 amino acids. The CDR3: CASSLVACTDTQYF. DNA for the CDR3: TGTGCCAGCAGCTTAGTTGCATGCACAGATACGCAGTATTTT.

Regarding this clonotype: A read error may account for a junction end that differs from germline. Here the CDR3 reads CASSEPGLGGEKCF. In nucleotides, the CDR3 is TGTGCCAGCAGCGAACCGGGACTAGGTGGCGAGAAGTGCTTC. The chain carries TRBV11-1 and TRBJ2-7; 8 positions match TRBD2. Germline loops: CDR1 SGHAT, CDR2 FQDESV (reference sequence). The CDR3 has 14 residues.

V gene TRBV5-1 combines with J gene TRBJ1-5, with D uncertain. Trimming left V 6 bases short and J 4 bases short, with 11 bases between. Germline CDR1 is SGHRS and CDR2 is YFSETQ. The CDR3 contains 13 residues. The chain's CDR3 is CASNPSGNQPQHF. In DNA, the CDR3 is TGCGCCAGCAACCCTAGTGGAAATCAGCCCCAGCATTTT. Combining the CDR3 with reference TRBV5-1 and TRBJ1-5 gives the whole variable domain KAGVTQTPRYLIKTRGQQVTLSCSPISGHRSVSWYQQTPGQGLQFLFEYFSETQRNKGNFPGRFSGRQFSNSRSEMNVSTLELGDSALYLCASNPSGNQPQHFGDGTRLSIL.

CDR3 sequence (DNA): TGTGCCAGTAGATCGGGAACAGGGGTGGGCTATGGCTACACCTTC. This encodes CASRSGTGVGYGYTF. V is TRBV11-2 and J is TRBJ1-2; 7 bases agree with TRBD1. Germline-derived CDR1 and CDR2 are SGHAT and FQNNGV. Losses at the gene ends were 9 bases for V and 4 bases for J; bases not matched to a gene: 14. The CDR3 contains 15 residues.